The text below deals with one TCR beta chain. The antigen remains undetermined. Measured with immunoSEQ multiplex PCR; TCRdb has only the in-frame clones, and not every one. The repertoire includes some 23,000 clones, around 77% of them detected once, and 9% to 10% sits in the top ten. The V gene end was trimmed by 3 bases and the J gene end by 2 bases; junction bases not matched to a gene: 7. Germline CDR1 and CDR2: LNHDA and SQIVND (reference sequence). CDR3 length: 17 residues. Time point noted: week 11, during vaccination. A 20-mer mutant IDH1 peptide at 300 ug was injected subcutaneously with topical imiquimod. The donor cohort comprised cases of new WHO grade 3 or 4 IDH1-mutant, ATRX-lost astrocytoma. This sample is drawn from a study of a mutant IDH1 vaccine in newly diagnosed glioma. At the level of the study: Treated patients showed a male proportion of about 62%, a female proportion of roughly 38%, and a mean age of roughly 40 years. Before enrollment, the patients had been treated with radiotherapy alone, temozolomide alone, or both together. Most of them had received both.

The study's findings and limits: With respect to changes in top peripheral T cell clonotypes, pseudoprogression seemed unrelated.

The sample here was PBMCs, taken from a glioma patient whose treatment included an IDH1 peptide vaccine. The receptor comes from a woman aged 18-35 years with glioma. V and J are TRBV19 and TRBJ2-3, with 11 bases identical to TRBD2. This CDR3 is CASSIAASGGHTDTQYF. Written as DNA, the CDR3 is TGTGCCAGTAGTATCGCAGCTAGCGGGGGGCACACAGATACGCAGTATTTT.